This T cell receptor (beta chain) was recorded in a study of vaccination and CD4 T cells after COVID-19 (dated by TCRdb to about 2022). A note on the overall study: Convalescent patients had a positive SARS-CoV-2 result on nasal swab PCR, and of these patients, about ten had mild disease and one had severe disease. Post-COVID blood samples were collected from convalescent patients a median of around 96 days after diagnosis, with a range of about 35 to 170 days. In over 8 COVID-19 convalescent patients and a handful of infection-naive healthy vaccine recipients, the spike-specific CD4+ TCR repertoire before mRNA vaccination was compared with the repertoire after mRNA vaccination. Post-vaccine blood samples were collected a median of approximately 77 days after the second vaccine dose, ranging from roughly 12 to 250 days. The convalescent cohort comprised six males and four females, including two Hispanic individuals, seven Caucasians, two Asians and one multiracial person. The cultures were stimulated with overlapping spike peptide pools from SARS-CoV-2 and from the common cold coronaviruses HCoV-NL63, HCoV-OC43 and HCoV-229E. In control cultures, a CEFX viral epitope pool was used as positive control, an HIV-1 Nef peptide pool was used as negative control, or no peptide was added. Participants received two doses of either the Pfizer-BioNTech BNT162b2 vaccine (n=8) or the Moderna mRNA-1273 vaccine (n=2). Overall study results and their limits: In convalescent patients, a median around 90% of post-vaccine SARS-CoV-2-reactive clones were detected only after vaccination, suggesting vaccine-specific priming. Relatively few convalescent patients were included in the study, and early timepoints after natural infection were not analyzed. Although the median number of SARS-CoV-2-reactive clonotypes went up from some 23 after infection to roughly 40 after vaccination, the increase was not significant. Of the vaccine-specific clones found in convalescent patients, nearly all (304 of 307) were mono-reactive for SARS-CoV-2 spike instead of being cross-reactive with common cold coronaviruses.

V trim: 4 bases; J trim: 2 bases; unmatched bases: 5. Reading the germline V gene gives CDR1 SGHRS and CDR2 YFSETQ. From cysteine to phenylalanine, the CDR3 is 14 amino acids long. CDR3 DNA is the only sequence kept; it has 42 bases, read in frame from the first base. The treatment or condition tag for this specimen amounts to: approximately nine-day PBMC culture with coronavirus spike peptide pools or control peptides (ViraFEST assay). To expand antigen-specific T cells with peptide pools and then pick out the expanded clonotypes through TCR sequencing, the study relied on the ViraFEST assay. The convalescent patients' positive SARS-CoV-2 PCR tests were from March to December 2020, which was before the Alpha, Beta and Delta variants emerged in the United States. Each well held approximately 2 million PBMCs cultured in IMDM containing roughly 5.5% human AB serum and 10 IU/ml IL-2, with 10 ug/ml peptide pools added. Half of the culture medium was replaced with fresh IL-2-containing medium on days 3 and 7. After 10 days of culture, CD4+ T cells were isolated by negative selection using the EasySep CD4+ T cell isolation kit. PBMCs were separated from whole blood using Ficoll-Paque Plus gradient centrifugation and then either used fresh or cryopreserved at -140C. Triplicate wells were generally used for each culture condition.

Libraries were built with PCR. DNA from cultured CD4+ T cells underwent TCR sequencing with the Oncomine TCR Beta short-read assay at the Johns Hopkins FTIC core. The QIAamp micro DNA kit was used to extract genomic DNA from the cultured CD4+ T cells. Oncomine TCR Beta libraries made from cultured CD4+ T cells were pooled using unique dual indexes and sequenced on an Illumina iSeq 100. On the authors' methods: Non-productive sequences were removed, and CDR3s that did not start with C, did not end with F or W, or were shorter than 7 amino acids were discarded. The MANAFEST web application was used to identify antigen-specific clonotypes by comparing peptide-stimulated wells against reference wells and other culture wells. For a clone to be called positive, the clone needed an FDR below 0.05, an odds ratio above 5, and a productive frequency above 0.1% in at least two of three replicate wells. A clonotype was classed as cross-reactive if the clonotype showed significant expansion both in SARS-CoV-2 spike wells and in at least one common cold coronavirus spike condition. Using R version 3.6.1, CDR3 homology was evaluated through Levenshtein distances (stringdist) along with unrooted phylogenetic trees (ape). TCRdb applied fastp at Q25 and MiXCR to the public reads, then kept only in-frame beta chains. When rows share a CDR3 protein, they turn into one entry using the most common DNA and genes. These V and J calls derive from TCRdb rather than the authors' analysis. This sample is represented by some 25,000 distinct CDR3 sequences; approximately 40% of them were singletons. The ten largest clones capture roughly 7% of the sample.

On this clonotype: What antigen it recognizes has not been identified. No clone much larger than this one lies a single base away; base qualities are absent.

This receptor was identified in a human donor who had recovered from COVID-19. This chain is built from TRBV5-1 and TRBJ1-2; a stretch of 7 junction bases matches TRBD1. The sequencing input was CD4+ T cells from blood, cultured in vitro. The CDR3 protein: CASSPPTGNYGYTF. The nucleotide sequence is TGCGCCAGCAGCCCCCCGACAGGGAACTATGGCTACACCTTC.